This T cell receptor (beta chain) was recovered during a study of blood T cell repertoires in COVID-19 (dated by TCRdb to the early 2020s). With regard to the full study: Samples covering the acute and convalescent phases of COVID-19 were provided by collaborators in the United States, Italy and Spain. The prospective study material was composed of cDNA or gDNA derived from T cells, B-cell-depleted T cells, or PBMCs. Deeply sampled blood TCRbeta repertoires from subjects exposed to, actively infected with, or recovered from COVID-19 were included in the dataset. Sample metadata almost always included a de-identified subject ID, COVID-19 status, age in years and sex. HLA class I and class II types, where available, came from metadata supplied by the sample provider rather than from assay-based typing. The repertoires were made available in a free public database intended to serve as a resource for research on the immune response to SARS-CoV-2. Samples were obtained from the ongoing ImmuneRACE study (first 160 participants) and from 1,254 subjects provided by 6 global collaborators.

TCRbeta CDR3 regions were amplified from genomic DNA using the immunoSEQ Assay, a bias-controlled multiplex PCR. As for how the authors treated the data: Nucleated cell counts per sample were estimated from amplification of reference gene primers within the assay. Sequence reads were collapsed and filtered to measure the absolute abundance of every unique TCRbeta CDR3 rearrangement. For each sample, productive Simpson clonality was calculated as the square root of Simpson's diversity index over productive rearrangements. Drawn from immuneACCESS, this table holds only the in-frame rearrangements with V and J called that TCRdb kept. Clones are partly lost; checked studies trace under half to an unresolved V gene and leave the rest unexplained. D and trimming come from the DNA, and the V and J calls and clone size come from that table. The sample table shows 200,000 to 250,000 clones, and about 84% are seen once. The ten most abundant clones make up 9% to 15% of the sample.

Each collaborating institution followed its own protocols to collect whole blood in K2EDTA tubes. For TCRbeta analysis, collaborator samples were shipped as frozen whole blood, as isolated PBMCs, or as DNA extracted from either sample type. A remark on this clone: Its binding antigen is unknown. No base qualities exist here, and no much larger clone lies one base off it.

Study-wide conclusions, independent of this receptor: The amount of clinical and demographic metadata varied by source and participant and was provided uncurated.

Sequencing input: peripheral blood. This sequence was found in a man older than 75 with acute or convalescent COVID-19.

The CDR3 protein sequence reads: CASSVTGTSNEQYF. The DNA sequence is given as TGCGCCAGCAGTGTCACAGGGACCAGTAACGAGCAGTACTTC. The chain is made from TRBV10-2 and TRBJ2-7; a tentative D match to TRBD1 spans 6 bases. The CDR3 measures 14 amino acids from cysteine to phenylalanine. Just CDR3 DNA is preserved here, 42 bases in frame from base 1. Based on the germline V gene, the CDR1 and CDR2 sequences are WSHSY and SAAADI. Relative to germline, V is 4 bases shorter and J is 5 bases shorter, with 15 bases between their ends.